This T cell receptor (beta chain) was identified in a study of cytomegalovirus exposure and HLA in healthy donors. Regarding the study as a whole: Whilst most TCR sequences proved rare, a subset of public TCRs occurred across many donors. A few CMV-associated chains were confirmed in vitro to be specific for CMV antigens. Altogether, 150 to 200 TCR beta chains were recorded as cytomegalovirus-associated. First-cohort TCR clusters tended to co-occur in the roughly 130 validation repertoires, a later analysis found.

Note on this clone: The antigen is unknown.

Libraries were prepared by immunoSEQ multiplex PCR; TCRdb keeps only in-frame clonotypes and omits some of them. In the table there are some 76,000 clones, 94% of which are singletons. The length of the CDR3 is 16 residues. Trimming cost V 1 base and J 5 bases; bases outside gene matches: 5. Germline V gene sequence: CDR1 SGHVS, CDR2 FNYEAQ. Sequences were obtained from PBMCs. The chain combines TRBV7-6 with TRBJ2-2; 9 nucleotides line up with TRBD1. The receptor was derived from a woman aged 18 to 35 in good health and CMV-seronegative. The CDR3 is CASSLGSGQGTGELFF. DNA for the CDR3: TGTGCCAGCAGCTTAGGGTCCGGACAGGGGACCGGGGAGCTGTTTTTT.